The table lists the clone carrying this T cell receptor (beta chain) with a few counts. Its target is unknown. The data belong to a study of glioma-infiltrating T cells. General study points: Non-neoplastic patients had below-expected tissue-blood divergence, while all gliomas exceeded expectation. CDR3 overlap between tissue and blood was very small.

This CDR3 contains 16 residues. CDR1 is DFQATT, CDR2 SNEGSKA, per germline (reference sequence). V lost 3 bases to trimming and J lost 0 bases, with 17 bases between them. Amplification of TCR alpha and beta CDR3 regions from RNA used iRepertoire nested multiplex PCR. For one-step reverse transcription and amplification, about 85-400 ng of tissue mRNA or PBMC total RNA was used. TCRdb used MiXCR to reprocess the multiplex PCR reads, holding one entry per CDR3 protein. The data hold under 150,000 distinct CDR3 sequences, with 30% to 40% observed a single time. The J gene is TRBJ1-1, the V gene TRBV20-1, with D unresolved. This clonotype was obtained from a human donor with low-grade glioma or glioblastoma, undergoing nonglioma brain surgery, or in good health (not recorded which). The source material was glioma tissue, nonneoplastic brain tissue, or PBMCs (not recorded which). The DNA of the CDR3 is TGCAGTGCTAGTCCCTCGAATGTGGGCCTGAACACTGAAGCTTTCTTT. It is translated as CSASPSNVGLNTEAFF.